Listed here are 16 T cell receptor beta chains from one sample, sequenced in a study of T cells in Graves' hyperthyroidism and ophthalmopathy. There were TCR beta CDR3 regions amplified from RNA transcripts. When the TCR CDR3 underwent first-round RT-PCR, the HTBI primer set was used. TCRdb fed the multiplex PCR reads into MiXCR, producing one record per CDR3 protein. The sample carries 400,000 or so distinct CDR3 sequences, approximately 16% recorded once. Input material: blood. These receptors originate from an older woman with Graves' ophthalmopathy.

This clonotype was observed at least ten times. The chain uses TRBV3-1 and TRBJ1-1; D perhaps matches TRBD1 (5 bases). The CDR3 length is 16 residues. Germline values: CDR1 LGHDT, CDR2 YNNKEL (reference sequence). Trimming removed 0 bases at V and 1 base at J, with 12 bases between. The CDR3 DNA reads as TGTGCCAGCAGCCAAGATCGCGGGGGATCGAACACTGAAGCTTTCTTT. Its protein product is CASSQDRGGSNTEAFF.

This clonotype was seen many times. The CDR3 nucleotides are TGTGCCAGCAGCTTAGGTAGTCGCAACTCTGGAAACACCATATATTTT. It specifies CASSLGSRNSGNTIYF. The chain is built from TRBV11-2 and TRBJ1-3; D unresolved. Germline lookup yields CDR1 SGHAT and CDR2 FQNNGV. The CDR3 totals 16 residues. V was trimmed by 1 base and J by 0 bases, leaving 10 bases between them.

The J gene is TRBJ2-7, the V gene TRBV10-1; possibly TRBD2 for D (6 bases). Trimming stripped 4 bases from V and 3 bases from J, with 19 bases between. This CDR3 is built from 16 residues. Germline V gene lookup returns CDR1 WNHNN and CDR2 SYGVQD (reference sequence). CDR3 amino acids: CASSVPLGGVVYEQYF. The CDR3 coding sequence is TGCGCCAGCAGTGTACCCCTTGGAGGGGTTGTCTACGAGCAGTACTTC.

The chain has TRBV6-2 or TRBV6-3 and TRBJ2-2; TRBD1 matches at 8 bases. The CDR3 runs 15 residues. Trimming took 7 bases from V and 4 from J; bases not matched to a gene: 8. Germline V gives CDR1 MNHEY, CDR2 SVGEGT. CDR3 sequence reads: CASTPQGAGTGELFF. Here the CDR3 DNA reads TGTGCCAGCACCCCTCAGGGGGCGGGCACCGGGGAGCTGTTTTTT.

This clonotype occurred many times. J is TRBJ2-5 and V is TRBV7-2, with TRBD1 matching over 10 bases. CDR1 is SGHTA, CDR2 FQGNSA, per germline. The V gene end was trimmed by 5 bases and the J gene end by 5 bases; junction bases not matched to a gene: 8. The length of the CDR3 is 15 residues. CDR3 nucleotides: TGTGCCAGCAGCCTAAGGACAGGGGGGCGGGAGACCCAGTACTTC. Its translation is CASSLRTGGRETQYF.

There are many counts of this clonotype. The chain combines TRBV6-6 with TRBJ2-5; D uncertain. Per germline, CDR1 MNHNY and CDR2 SVGAGI (reference sequence). Trimming removed 4 bases from V and 1 base from J, with 13 bases in between. The CDR3 contains 15 residues. CDR3: CASSSDPGIQETQYF. CDR3 coding DNA: TGTGCCAGCAGTTCCGACCCGGGCATCCAAGAGACCCAGTACTTC.

The rearrangement uses TRBV20-1 and TRBJ2-3; 8 bases agree with TRBD2. CDR1 DFQATT and CDR2 SNEGSKA come from the germline V gene (reference sequence). This CDR3 comprises 14 residues. J lost 2 bases, V lost 3 bases, and 4 bases had no gene match. The CDR3 reads CSASSSGATDTQYF. CDR3 nucleotides: TGCAGTGCTAGCAGTAGCGGGGCCACAGATACGCAGTATTTT.

This clonotype was counted only a few times. The V and J genes are TRBV14 and TRBJ1-2; D perhaps matches TRBD1 (6 bases). The CDR3 length is 15 residues. Germline lookup yields CDR1 SGHDN and CDR2 FVKESK. V lost 4 bases to trimming and J lost 5 bases, with 17 bases between them. The CDR3 region is CASSPLDRLGYGYTF. In nucleotides, the CDR3 is TGTGCCAGCAGCCCCCTGGACAGACTGGGTTATGGCTACACCTTC.

In this sample, this clonotype turned up a few times. At one of its ends the junction is not consistent with the germline gene, which may arise from a read error. The chain couples TRBV28 to TRBJ1-6; TRBD1 agrees at 7 bases. The length of the CDR3 is 15 residues. Germline CDR1 MDHEN, CDR2 SYDVKM. The CDR3 is CASSFRDRYNSPLHF. DNA for the CDR3: TGTGCCAGCAGTTTTCGGGACAGATATAATTCGCCCCTCCACTTT.

As regards this clonotype: A much larger clone lies one base from this, so it may be a read error. The chain has TRBV2 and TRBJ2-6; D may be TRBD1 or TRBD2 (5 bases each). Between the trimmed V and J ends, which lost 9 bases and 8 bases, there was a span of 17 bases. Looked up from germline, CDR1 is SNHLY and CDR2 is FYNNEI. The CDR3 loop spans 14 amino acids. The CDR3 sequence is CASLLGVGTNVLTF. The CDR3 region has the DNA TGTGCCAGTCTTTTGGGGGTGGGGACCAACGTCCTGACTTTC.

This clonotype has ten or more counts. CDR3 DNA: TGTGCCAGCAGTTTATGGGCAGGGAGAGAGTACGAGCAGTACTTC. Protein product: CASSLWAGREYEQYF. The chain is built from TRBV28 and TRBJ2-7; D could derive from TRBD1 or TRBD2 (5 bases each). From germline, CDR1 is MDHEN and CDR2 SYDVKM. The CDR3 contains 15 residues. V dropped 0 bases and J dropped 4 bases, with 13 bases sitting between them.

This rearrangement joins TRBV19 to TRBJ2-5, with D possibly matching TRBD1 (6 bases). The V and J ends lost 3 bases and 1 base respectively, with 6 bases between them. The CDR3 totals 13 residues. Germline V gene lookup returns CDR1 LNHDA and CDR2 SQIVND (reference sequence). DNA of the CDR3: TGTGCCAGTAGTATGGACAGCCAAGAGACCCAGTACTTC. This sequence encodes CASSMDSQETQYF.

This clonotype was picked up many times. V is TRBV20-1 and J is TRBJ2-7; TRBD2 is a possible D gene (6 bases). The CDR3 is made up of 13 amino acids. V was pared by 6 bases and J by 3 bases, with 15 bases between. CDR1 and CDR2 from the germline V gene are DFQATT and SNEGSKA (reference sequence). The CDR3: CSASTTSHYEQYF. In nucleotides, the CDR3 is TGCAGTGCAAGCACGACTAGTCACTACGAGCAGTACTTC.

This clonotype occurred a few times. The DNA for the CDR3 is TGTGCCAGCAGCTTAAGGGCAGGGATGGGGGACGAAGCTTTCTTT. Its translation is CASSLRAGMGDEAFF. The J gene is TRBJ1-1, the V gene TRBV7-3, with D tentatively TRBD1 (5 bases). The CDR3 totals 15 residues. V lost 1 base to trimming and J lost 8 bases, with 17 bases between them. CDR1 and CDR2 (germline): SGHTA, FQGTGA.

This clonotype was observed a handful of times. V gene TRBV28 combines with J gene TRBJ2-7, with D uncertain. In germline, CDR1 is MDHEN, CDR2 SYDVKM. CDR3 length: 12 residues. Trimming removed 4 bases at V and 3 bases at J, with 7 bases between. The CDR3 sequence is CASSSFYYEQYF. DNA for the CDR3: TGTGCCAGCAGTTCCTTTTACTACGAGCAGTACTTC.

In this sample, this clonotype turned up many times. J is TRBJ2-2 and V is TRBV12-3 or TRBV12-4, with D unresolved. The CDR3 has 13 amino acids. Trimming stripped 6 bases from V and 5 bases from J, with 10 bases between. CDR3 loop: CASRYRVTGELFF. CDR3 sequence (DNA): TGTGCCAGCAGATACAGAGTTACCGGGGAGCTGTTTTTT.